The sequence of this TCR beta chain was determined in a study of T-cell memory formation after mild COVID-19. TCRdb passed the 5' RACE reads through MiXCR, listing each CDR3 protein once. The sample has about 340,000 distinct CDR3 sequences; around a sixth are singletons. As regards this clonotype: Its antigen is unknown.

Per the germline V gene, CDR1 is MNHEY and CDR2 is SVGAGI. This CDR3 contains 15 residues. V lost 7 bases and J 1 base, leaving 15 bases between the germline ends. Notes on the study in general: The authors did not confirm SARS-CoV-2 specificity of second-wave clones peaking day 37.

The sample was PBMCs or a T cell subset sorted from them (not recorded which). The rearrangement uses TRBV6-5 and TRBJ2-3, with unresolved D. The receptor comes from a man aged 18 to 35 who had mild COVID-19 (a few samples of this study predate the infection). Cell type and time point are not known. CDR3 loop: CASTKLKSGTDTQYF. The CDR3 DNA reads TGTGCCAGCACCAAATTGAAGTCGGGCACAGATACGCAGTATTTT.